The rows below give T cell receptor beta chains drawn from one sample of a study of blood T cell repertoires in COVID-19. Produced via immunoSEQ multiplex PCR; TCRdb's table is partial and in-frame only. This table holds 200,000 or so clones, roughly nine tenths found once. The sample consisted of peripheral blood. Every receptor here comes from a man aged 65 to 79 with active or convalescent COVID-19. Each CDR3 is given with its conserved first and last residue. D genes are given only for firm matches. Not all rows give a size; the values are once, few, many and, for expanded clones, a class.

. TRBJ2-1 TRBV15 18 TRBD2 TGTGCCACCAGCAGAGATTCCGTGGCGGGAGTGTGGGGAGATGAGCAGTTCTTC CATSRDSVAGVWGDEQFF
. TRBJ2-5 TRBV6-1 13 . TGTGCCAGCAGTGAAGTGGGGGGAGAGACCCAGTACTTC CASSEVGGETQYF
. TRBJ2-5 TRBV11-2 15 . TGTGCCAGCAGCTCTACCCGGGGGGCAGAAGAGACCCAGTACTTC CASSSTRGAEETQYF
. TRBJ1-1 TRBV4-1 15 TRBD1 TGCGCCAGCAGCCAAGTGACAGGGGTTTTTACTGAAGCTTTCTTT CASSQVTGVFTEAFF
. TRBJ1-5 TRBV28 16 . TGTGCCAGCAGTTTCCGCCAGGGTTATAGCAATCAGCCCCAGCATTTT CASSFRQGYSNQPQHF
. TRBJ2-7 TRBV25-1 12 . TGTGCCAGCAGTATAAACTCCTACGAGCAGTACTTC CASSINSYEQYF
. TRBJ1-5 TRBV28 15 TRBD1 TGTGCCAGCACCCTCCTCGACAGGGGTCGGGGACCCCAGCATTTT CASTLLDRGRGPQHF
. TRBJ1-3 TRBV7-2 15 TRBD1 TGTGCCGATTCACAGGGGCCCCCCTCTGGAAACACCATATATTTT CADSQGPPSGNTIYF
. TRBJ2-2 TRBV7-6 18 . TGTGCCAGCAGCTTATGGGGGCCCCGGTCAGAAAACACCGGGGAGCTGTTTTTT CASSLWGPRSENTGELFF
. TRBJ2-7 TRBV10-2 14 . TGCGCCAGCAAGCGGCCGGCAGAAACCCGCGAGCAGTACTTC CASKRPAETREQYF
. TRBJ1-6 TRBV9 14 . TGTGCCAGCAGCGTTGGGGGGGCGAATTCACCCCTCCACTTT CASSVGGANSPLHF
. TRBJ1-3 TRBV30 13 . TGTGCCTGGAGGCTCCCTACCACAAACACCATATATTTT CAWRLPTTNTIYF
. TRBJ1-3 TRBV18 14 . TGTGCCAGCTCGCAGACAGGATTTAGAAACACCATATATTTT CASSQTGFRNTIYF
. TRBJ2-1 TRBV28 16 TRBD2 TGTGCCAGCAGTGTCTCGGGACTAGCGGGAGCTAATGAGCAGTTCTTC CASSVSGLAGANEQFF
. TRBJ1-4 TRBV7-2 15 . TGTGCCAGCAGCTCCATGGGGGGGACTAATGAAAAACTGTTTTTT CASSSMGGTNEKLFF
. TRBJ2-7 TRBV5-1 18 TRBD2 TGCGCCAGCAGCATAGACCCGGCGACTAGCGGGAGTCGTAACGAGCAGTACTTC CASSIDPATSGSRNEQYF
. TRBJ2-2 TRBV6-6 16 TRBD1 TGTGCCAGCAGAGATCACGGAGTGACAGGGACCGGGGAGCTGTTTTTT CASRDHGVTGTGELFF
. TRBJ2-7 TRBV2 14 . TGTGCCAGCAGTGAAGGGCGGAGCTCCTACGAGCAGTACTTC CASSEGRSSYEQYF
few TRBJ1-2 TRBV5-1 13 . TGCGCCAGCAGAGTCCGGGATAACTATGGCTACACCTTC CASRVRDNYGYTF
. TRBJ2-1 TRBV3-1/TRBV3-2 13 . TGTGCCAGCAGCCCTCTGACTAGTTGGGAGCAGTTCTTC CASSPLTSWEQFF
. TRBJ2-7 TRBV28 14 . TGTGCCAGCAGTTTATGGGGGGGAGGAAACGAGCAGTACTTC CASSLWGGGNEQYF
. TRBJ2-1 TRBV3-1/TRBV3-2 13 . TGTGCCAGCAGCCAAGGTGGGGGGAATGAGCAGTTCTTC CASSQGGGNEQFF
. TRBJ1-1 TRBV18 13 . TGTGCCAGCTCCCCAGGGCGGGACACTGAAGCTTTCTTT CASSPGRDTEAFF